Listed below are T cell receptor beta chains from one sample, sequenced in a study of tumor-infiltrating lymphocytes in primary liver carcinoma. In TCRdb, the multiplex PCR reads were re-called with MiXCR into one record per CDR3 protein. Of about 78,000 distinct CDR3 sequences in the sample, over 70% were seen once. The sample comprised liver tumor tissue from sampling region 4. These receptors came from a woman aged 55-69 years with primary liver carcinoma and hepatitis B virus infection. The CDR3 runs from the conserved cysteine through the conserved F or W. A D gene is named only where the DNA matches it firmly. Expanded clones are given a class, and other clones once, few, many or no size at all.

clone_size: many; d_call: TRBD2; cdr3_length: 15; j_call: TRBJ2-3; v_call: TRBV6-1; cdr3_nt: TGTGCCAGCTCCCGAGCCAGCGGGAGCTTCGATACGCAGTATTTT; cdr3_aa: CASSRASGSFDTQYF
clone_size: few; d_call: TRBD1; cdr3_length: 15; j_call: TRBJ2-7; v_call: TRBV7-8; cdr3_nt: TGTGCCAGCGGCTCACGACAGGGCGAGGGGTACGAGCAGTACTTC; cdr3_aa: CASGSRQGEGYEQYF
clone_size: NA; d_call: TRBD2; cdr3_length: 15; j_call: TRBJ2-3; v_call: TRBV10-3; cdr3_nt: TGTGCCATCAGTGAGTCAGGACTAGCGGGAGATACGCAGTATTTT; cdr3_aa: CAISESGLAGDTQYF
clone_size: NA; d_call: NA; cdr3_length: 14; j_call: TRBJ2-3; v_call: TRBV12-3/TRBV12-4; cdr3_nt: TGTGCCAGCAGTTTGGGCCGCCTAGAATCTACGGAGTATTTT; cdr3_aa: CASSLGRLESTEYF
clone_size: NA; d_call: TRBD2; cdr3_length: 13; j_call: TRBJ2-7; v_call: TRBV14; cdr3_nt: TGTGTCAGCAACCAACTAGCGGGAGCAGGGCAGTATTTC; cdr3_aa: CVSNQLAGAGQYF
clone_size: NA; d_call: NA; cdr3_length: 16; j_call: TRBJ2-7; v_call: TRBV6-2/TRBV6-3; cdr3_nt: TGTGCCAGCAGTTACGACCTCTCCTCGCCCTCCTACGAGCAATACTTC; cdr3_aa: CASSYDLSSPSYEQYF
clone_size: NA; d_call: TRBD2; cdr3_length: 16; j_call: TRBJ2-7; v_call: TRBV28; cdr3_nt: TGTGTCAGCAGTCCCTTTTTAACTAGCGTCAACTACGAGCAGTACTTC; cdr3_aa: CVSSPFLTSVNYEQYF
clone_size: few; d_call: NA; cdr3_length: 15; j_call: TRBJ2-5; v_call: TRBV11-2; cdr3_nt: TGTGCCAGCAGCTCGTTACCGGGGAAACAAGAGACCCAGTGCTTC; cdr3_aa: CASSSLPGKQETQCF
clone_size: NA; d_call: TRBD2; cdr3_length: 15; j_call: TRBJ2-1; v_call: TRBV11-3; cdr3_nt: TGTATCGGCAGCCCTCGGGGTAGCGGGAACAGTGAGCAGTTCTTC; cdr3_aa: CIGSPRGSGNSEQFF
clone_size: NA; d_call: NA; cdr3_length: 17; j_call: TRBJ2-2; v_call: TRBV11-3; cdr3_nt: TGTGCTAGCAACTTAGGCGGGCTGGCGGGAAACACCGGGGAGCTGTTTTTT; cdr3_aa: CASNLGGLAGNTGELFF
clone_size: many; d_call: TRBD1; cdr3_length: 13; j_call: TRBJ2-7; v_call: TRBV12-5; cdr3_nt: TGTGCTAGTGGTCTGGACAGGGGCTACGAGCAGTACTTC; cdr3_aa: CASGLDRGYEQYF
clone_size: once; d_call: TRBD2; cdr3_length: 16; j_call: TRBJ2-7; v_call: TRBV20-1; cdr3_nt: TGCAGTGCTAGACCGCTGACTCTAGCGGGACTATACGAGCAGTACTTC; cdr3_aa: CSARPLTLAGLYEQYF
clone_size: many; d_call: NA; cdr3_length: 15; j_call: TRBJ1-1; v_call: TRBV12-3/TRBV12-4; cdr3_nt: TGTGCCAGCAGTTCCCCTCAGGCGAGGAACACTGAAGCTTTCTTT; cdr3_aa: CASSSPQARNTEAFF
clone_size: NA; d_call: NA; cdr3_length: 15; j_call: TRBJ2-7; v_call: TRBV5-1; cdr3_nt: TGCGCCAGCAGCTCCCCTGGGGCATCGGGTAACGAGCAATACTTC; cdr3_aa: CASSSPGASGNEQYF
clone_size: NA; d_call: TRBD1; cdr3_length: 18; j_call: TRBJ2-7; v_call: TRBV13; cdr3_nt: TGTGCCAGCAGCTTAGACTGGGACAGGGTAGTTGACTCGTACGACCAGTACTTC; cdr3_aa: CASSLDWDRVVDSYDQYF
clone_size: NA; d_call: TRBD2; cdr3_length: 14; j_call: TRBJ2-5; v_call: TRBV6-1; cdr3_nt: TGTGCCAACAACGAGGGCGGGAGTGGAGAGACCCAGTACTTC; cdr3_aa: CANNEGGSGETQYF
clone_size: NA; d_call: TRBD2; cdr3_length: 14; j_call: TRBJ2-5; v_call: TRBV11-2; cdr3_nt: TGTGCCAGCAGTTTCTACCAAGCGGGAGAGGCCCAGTACTTT; cdr3_aa: CASSFYQAGEAQYF
clone_size: NA; d_call: NA; cdr3_length: 15; j_call: TRBJ2-7; v_call: TRBV6-5; cdr3_nt: TGTGCTAGCAGTTACTCTATCGCCGGCTTCCACGAGCAGTACTTC; cdr3_aa: CASSYSIAGFHEQYF
clone_size: once; d_call: TRBD1; cdr3_length: 15; j_call: TRBJ1-1; v_call: TRBV5-4; cdr3_nt: TGTGTCAGTAGCCTTCCCGGGACAGGGGGAGCTGAAGCTTCCTTT; cdr3_aa: CVSSLPGTGGAEASF
clone_size: many; d_call: NA; cdr3_length: 15; j_call: TRBJ1-4; v_call: TRBV5-4; cdr3_nt: TGTGCCAGCAGCTTGGGGGGGACGACTAATGAAAAACTGTTTTTT; cdr3_aa: CASSLGGTTNEKLFF
clone_size: NA; d_call: NA; cdr3_length: 13; j_call: TRBJ2-7; v_call: TRBV14; cdr3_nt: TGTGCCAGCAAGAGGACGTACTCCTACGAGGAGTACTTC; cdr3_aa: CASKRTYSYEEYF
clone_size: NA; d_call: TRBD2; cdr3_length: 15; j_call: TRBJ2-7; v_call: TRBV6-2/TRBV6-3; cdr3_nt: TGTGCCAGCAATTTAGCGGGAGGCAGGCCCTACGAGCAGTACTTC; cdr3_aa: CASNLAGGRPYEQYF
clone_size: many; d_call: NA; cdr3_length: 12; j_call: TRBJ1-1; v_call: TRBV28; cdr3_nt: TGTGCCAGCAGTTTACTTAGGGCTGAAGCTTTCTTT; cdr3_aa: CASSLLRAEAFF
clone_size: NA; d_call: NA; cdr3_length: 13; j_call: TRBJ2-3; v_call: TRBV12-3/TRBV12-4; cdr3_nt: TGTGCCAGCAGTGTCAGGGTCAATCAGCCCCAGTATTTT; cdr3_aa: CASSVRVNQPQYF
clone_size: NA; d_call: NA; cdr3_length: 17; j_call: TRBJ2-3; v_call: TRBV11-2; cdr3_nt: TGTGCCAGCAGCTTAGGGGAACTAACGTACACGTCAGATATGCATTATTTT; cdr3_aa: CASSLGELTYTSDMHYF
clone_size: NA; d_call: NA; cdr3_length: 12; j_call: TRBJ2-7; v_call: TRBV1; cdr3_nt: TGCGCCAGGAAAAGGACCCCCTACGAGCAGTATTTC; cdr3_aa: CARKRTPYEQYF
clone_size: NA; d_call: NA; cdr3_length: 15; j_call: TRBJ2-1; v_call: TRBV11-3; cdr3_nt: TGTGCCAGCGGCTTAGGCGGAGGGGGAAACAATGAGCAGTTTTTC; cdr3_aa: CASGLGGGGNNEQFF
clone_size: NA; d_call: NA; cdr3_length: 14; j_call: TRBJ2-1; v_call: TRBV11-2; cdr3_nt: TGTGCCGGCAGTCCGGACTCGAGGTATAGAGAGCAGCTCTTC; cdr3_aa: CAGSPDSRYREQLF
clone_size: NA; d_call: NA; cdr3_length: 15; j_call: TRBJ2-6; v_call: TRBV6-6; cdr3_nt: TGTGCTAGCAGTATGCAGGATGCCGGGGCCAACGTCCTGACTTTC; cdr3_aa: CASSMQDAGANVLTF
clone_size: NA; d_call: TRBD2; cdr3_length: 20; j_call: TRBJ2-1; v_call: TRBV6-1; cdr3_nt: TGTGCCAGCAGCCTCCTGACTAGCGGGACGAAACTCGCCTCCGACAATGAGGAGTTCTTC; cdr3_aa: CASSLLTSGTKLASDNEEFF
clone_size: NA; d_call: NA; cdr3_length: 15; j_call: TRBJ2-5; v_call: TRBV11-2; cdr3_nt: TGTGCCAGCAGCAGGACAAGGGGCAGGCAAGAGACCCAGTACTTC; cdr3_aa: CASSRTRGRQETQYF
clone_size: NA; d_call: NA; cdr3_length: 10; j_call: TRBJ2-3; v_call: TRBV29-1; cdr3_nt: TGCTGCGTAGATACAGACACGCAGTATTTT; cdr3_aa: CCVDTDTQYF
clone_size: NA; d_call: TRBD2; cdr3_length: 15; j_call: TRBJ2-3; v_call: TRBV7-9; cdr3_nt: TGTGCCAGTGATCCTAGCGGGAACAGCACAGATGCGCAGTATTTT; cdr3_aa: CASDPSGNSTDAQYF
clone_size: many; d_call: TRBD1; cdr3_length: 14; j_call: TRBJ2-7; v_call: TRBV6-1; cdr3_nt: TGTGCCAGCAGTGACCCAGGGGGTCCCTACGAGCAGTACTTC; cdr3_aa: CASSDPGGPYEQYF
clone_size: NA; d_call: TRBD1; cdr3_length: 14; j_call: TRBJ2-2; v_call: TRBV12-3/TRBV12-4; cdr3_nt: TGTGCCAGCAGAAAACAGGGGAACTCCGGGAAGCTGTTTTTT; cdr3_aa: CASRKQGNSGKLFF
clone_size: many; d_call: TRBD2; cdr3_length: 19; j_call: TRBJ2-7; v_call: TRBV12-3/TRBV12-4; cdr3_nt: TGTGCCAGCAGCCAGGGACTAGCGGGAACCCACAGAAAAGACTACGAGCAGTACTTC; cdr3_aa: CASSQGLAGTHRKDYEQYF
clone_size: NA; d_call: NA; cdr3_length: 14; j_call: TRBJ2-3; v_call: TRBV15; cdr3_nt: TGTGCCACCAGGGGGACGGAGGGCACACATACGCAGTATTTT; cdr3_aa: CATRGTEGTHTQYF
clone_size: NA; d_call: NA; cdr3_length: 15; j_call: TRBJ2-3; v_call: TRBV11-3; cdr3_nt: TGTGCCAGTAGTCCCGGAGGGGGAGGCACAGATATGCAGTATTTT; cdr3_aa: CASSPGGGGTDMQYF
clone_size: NA; d_call: TRBD1; cdr3_length: 15; j_call: TRBJ2-2; v_call: TRBV6-5; cdr3_nt: TGTGCCAGCAGTTACGCAGGGACAGGGGAGGGGGAGCTGTTTTTT; cdr3_aa: CASSYAGTGEGELFF
clone_size: NA; d_call: NA; cdr3_length: 15; j_call: TRBJ2-1; v_call: TRBV12-3/TRBV12-4; cdr3_nt: TGTGCCAGCAGTTTAAGGAGGGCGAGTCACAATGAGCAGTTCTTC; cdr3_aa: CASSLRRASHNEQFF
clone_size: NA; d_call: NA; cdr3_length: 15; j_call: TRBJ2-7; v_call: TRBV11-2; cdr3_nt: TGTGCCAGCAGCTTAGCGGGGCAACCCCCCTACGAGCAGTACTTC; cdr3_aa: CASSLAGQPPYEQYF
clone_size: NA; d_call: TRBD2; cdr3_length: 15; j_call: TRBJ2-7; v_call: TRBV4-2; cdr3_nt: TGTGTCAGTAGCATTGGACTAGCGGGAGCCTACGAGCAGTACTTC; cdr3_aa: CVSSIGLAGAYEQYF
clone_size: many; d_call: NA; cdr3_length: 14; j_call: TRBJ2-7; v_call: TRBV5-1; cdr3_nt: TGCGCCAGCAGCTTGGTTCGCGGGAAATACGAGCAGTACTTC; cdr3_aa: CASSLVRGKYEQYF
clone_size: NA; d_call: NA; cdr3_length: 14; j_call: TRBJ2-2; v_call: TRBV6-1; cdr3_nt: TGTGCCAGCGGCACCGGGGGTAGCACCGGGGAGCTGTTTTTT; cdr3_aa: CASGTGGSTGELFF
clone_size: NA; d_call: NA; cdr3_length: 15; j_call: TRBJ2-7; v_call: TRBV11-3; cdr3_nt: TGCGTCAGCAGCTTAGGTCGGCAGCAGGGTTACGAGCAGTACTTC; cdr3_aa: CVSSLGRQQGYEQYF
clone_size: medium-sized; d_call: TRBD1; cdr3_length: 15; j_call: TRBJ2-7; v_call: TRBV11-2; cdr3_nt: TGTGCCAGCAGCTTAGTACAGGGGTCCACCTACGAGCAGTACTTC; cdr3_aa: CASSLVQGSTYEQYF
clone_size: NA; d_call: NA; cdr3_length: 13; j_call: TRBJ2-7; v_call: TRBV29-1; cdr3_nt: TGCAGGGTTGAAGGCTCGGCAGCCAACGAGCAGTACTTC; cdr3_aa: CRVEGSAANEQYF
clone_size: NA; d_call: TRBD1; cdr3_length: 18; j_call: TRBJ2-1; v_call: TRBV5-1; cdr3_nt: TGCTCCAGCAGCCCGGAACCCGGTGGGGACAGGGGGCGCAATGAGCAGTTATTC; cdr3_aa: CSSSPEPGGDRGRNEQLF
clone_size: NA; d_call: NA; cdr3_length: 14; j_call: TRBJ1-5; v_call: TRBV6-5; cdr3_nt: TGTGCCAGCAGAAATACAGGGAGGAATCACCCCCAGCATTTT; cdr3_aa: CASRNTGRNHPQHF
clone_size: many; d_call: NA; cdr3_length: 15; j_call: TRBJ1-5; v_call: TRBV5-8; cdr3_nt: TGTGCCAGCAGCGACAGGACCGTTAGCAATCAGCCCCAGCATTTT; cdr3_aa: CASSDRTVSNQPQHF
clone_size: NA; d_call: NA; cdr3_length: 16; j_call: TRBJ2-3; v_call: TRBV29-1; cdr3_nt: TGCAGCGTTGCCGTGGGTAGGGGACGTTACACGGATACGCAGTATTTT; cdr3_aa: CSVAVGRGRYTDTQYF
clone_size: many; d_call: NA; cdr3_length: 15; j_call: TRBJ1-2; v_call: TRBV6-5; cdr3_nt: TGTGCCAGCAGCCCCAAGCCGGACCCCTACTATGGCTACACCTTC; cdr3_aa: CASSPKPDPYYGYTF
clone_size: NA; d_call: NA; cdr3_length: 13; j_call: TRBJ2-3; v_call: TRBV11-2; cdr3_nt: TGTACCACCAGCCGCCCGGCCCCAGATACGCGGTATTTT; cdr3_aa: CTTSRPAPDTRYF
clone_size: many; d_call: TRBD2; cdr3_length: 15; j_call: TRBJ2-1; v_call: TRBV5-1; cdr3_nt: TGCGCCAGCACCCATAGCGGGAGCTCCTACAATGAGCAGTTCTTC; cdr3_aa: CASTHSGSSYNEQFF
clone_size: NA; d_call: TRBD2; cdr3_length: 16; j_call: TRBJ2-3; v_call: TRBV24-1; cdr3_nt: TGTGCCACCAGTGAGGGTAGCGGGGGGCTCACAGATACGCAGTATTTT; cdr3_aa: CATSEGSGGLTDTQYF
clone_size: NA; d_call: TRBD2; cdr3_length: 15; j_call: TRBJ2-1; v_call: TRBV11-3; cdr3_nt: TGTGTCAGCAGCTTAGGATCTAGCGGGAAGCTCGAGCAGTTCTTC; cdr3_aa: CVSSLGSSGKLEQFF